This T cell receptor beta chain appears in the sequencing data of a study of CD8 T cells in ankylosing spondylitis. Each CDR3 protein gets one entry after TCRdb re-called the 5' RACE reads with MiXCR. The sample includes about 130,000 distinct CDR3 sequences, approximately 7.3% seen only once; the top ten take 12%. This clonotype was picked up one time. Its antigen is undetermined. Study-wide findings and caveats: Apparently characteristic of ankylosing spondylitis blood was a TCR beta motif (under ten highly homologous variants).

CDR1 is DFQATT, CDR2 SNEGSKA, per germline (reference sequence). V was shortened by 4 bases and J by 4 bases, with 4 bases between the two germline ends. The CDR3 totals 11 residues. Material: blood, either unsorted or a sorted T cell fraction (not recorded which). This TCR derives from a female donor with ankylosing spondylitis or in good health (not recorded which). The chain carries TRBV20-1 and TRBJ2-2; D ambiguous. The CDR3 loop reads CSATSTGELFF. Here the CDR3 DNA reads TGCAGTGCTACGAGCACCGGGGAGCTGTTTTTT.